This T cell receptor beta chain was sequenced in a study of T cell responses to AZD1222 COVID-19 vaccine. The data were produced by immunoSEQ multiplex PCR, yet TCRdb's version contains in-frame clones alone and is incomplete. The sample contains 150,000 or so clones, 90% of which appear only once. With regard to this clone: What it recognizes is unknown.

The germline gives CDR1 SQVTM, CDR2 ANQGSEA. Trimming took off 4 bases at V and 1 base at J, with 4 bases between the two ends. The length of the CDR3 is 11 residues. General study results and limits: Reports say nearly half of spike-specific TCRs go after unmutated variant regions.

The chain employs TRBV29-1 and TRBJ1-2; D unclear. The TCR originated in an adult who received the AZD1222 COVID-19 vaccine. This specimen was peripheral blood, taken 28 days after the second AZD1222 dose. This chain's CDR3 is CSVGINYGYTF. In DNA, the CDR3 is TGCAGCGTTGGCATTAACTATGGCTACACCTTC.